The 22 T cell receptor beta chains reported below all come from one sample, sequenced in a study of control samples from healthy donors and cancer patients (dated by TCRdb to 2018 to 2020). The library was built by means of the immunoSEQ multiplex PCR assay. As stored in TCRdb, this immuneACCESS dataset retains in-frame rearrangements with V and J assigned. A fraction of the clones does not appear; measured against another copy, unresolved V genes explain less than half of the discrepancy, and the remainder lacks a known reason. Within this sample are around 120,000 clones, with 85% to 95% of them counted one time only. The biggest ten clones account for less than 4.5% of the sample. Sequencing was carried out using blood. These receptors were collected from a man between 25 and 39 years old in good health.

The rearrangement links TRBV28 to TRBJ1-5; TRBD1 might be the D (6 bases). This CDR3 contains 14 residues. Germline-derived CDR1 and CDR2 are MDHEN and SYDVKM. Trimming stripped 6 bases from V and 2 bases from J, with 11 bases between. The CDR3: CASRTGHRNQPQHF. The CDR3 DNA follows: TGTGCCAGCAGAACGGGACACCGCAATCAGCCCCAGCATTTT.

Only one count was recorded for this clone. V usage is TRBV6-5 and J usage is TRBJ2-7, with D maybe TRBD1 (5 bases). CDR3 length: 11 amino acids. V was cut by 6 bases and J by 3 bases, with 6 bases left in between. From germline, CDR1 is MNHEY and CDR2 SVGAGI. CDR3 nucleotide sequence: TGTGCCAGCAGAGACAGCTACGAGCAGTACTTC. Translation gives CASRDSYEQYF.

This chain uses TRBV10-3 with TRBJ1-1; D may be TRBD1 (5 bases). This CDR3 region has 13 residues. The V end lost 7 bases, the J end lost 3 bases, and 12 bases lay between the germline ends. Germline V gene sequence: CDR1 ENHRY, CDR2 SYGVKD. CDR3 sequence (DNA): TGTGCCATCACCCCCGGAGGGGACACTGAAGCTTTCTTT. It specifies CAITPGGDTEAFF.

This clone was counted once. The J gene is TRBJ1-6, the V gene TRBV6-2 or TRBV6-3, with D unclear. Germline V gene data show CDR1 as MNHEY and CDR2 as SVGEGT. The CDR3 consists of 13 residues. Trimming stripped 2 bases from V and 7 bases from J, with 6 bases between. Written as DNA, the CDR3 is TGTGCCAGCAGTTACGGGAGAAATTCACCCCTCCACTTT. This gives the protein CASSYGRNSPLHF.

The rearrangement links TRBV6-5 to TRBJ2-1; 9 nucleotides align to TRBD2. Germline CDR1 MNHEY, CDR2 SVGAGI. There are 13 residues in the CDR3. V trimming: 6 bases; J trimming: 14 bases; junction bases outside the gene matches: 11. Here the CDR3 DNA reads TGTGCCAGCAGGCGTAGCGGGGGAGCTAGGGAGTTCTTC. Protein sequence: CASRRSGGAREFF.

The V gene is TRBV14, the J gene TRBJ1-1; weak D call: TRBD1 (6 bases). The CDR3 runs to 17 residues. The V gene's germline CDR1 is SGHDN and CDR2 FVKESK. V shed 1 base and J shed 0 bases, with 15 bases lying between them. The CDR3 DNA reads TGTGCCAGCAGCCAAGGGCCAGGGCAGGGGATGAACACTGAAGCTTTCTTT. This gives the protein CASSQGPGQGMNTEAFF.

The V call is TRBV7-2, the J call TRBJ2-7; 8 bases are a match to TRBD1. The CDR3 consists of 14 residues. The V and J ends lost 6 bases and 4 bases, in that order; junction bases with no gene match: 8. The germline CDR1 and CDR2 sequences are SGHTA and FQGNSA. The CDR3 is CASRRQGNAYEQYF. The CDR3 DNA reads as TGTGCCAGCAGAAGACAGGGGAACGCTTACGAGCAGTACTTC.

The chain has TRBV10-2 and TRBJ1-6; tentatively, D is TRBD1 (6 bases). Trimming took 5 bases from V and 7 from J, leaving 6 bases between them. The CDR3 has 12 amino acids. Germline V lookup: CDR1 WSHSY, CDR2 SAAADI. Here the CDR3 reads CASSTGNSPLHF. The CDR3 DNA reads as TGCGCCAGCAGTACAGGGAATTCACCCCTCCACTTT.

V usage is TRBV29-1 and J usage is TRBJ2-2, with 9 bases identical to TRBD2. V lost 7 bases, J lost 0 bases, and 3 bases stayed unmatched. Looked up from germline, CDR1 is SQVTM and CDR2 is ANQGSEA. CDR3 length: 14 residues. CDR3 sequence (DNA): TGCAGCGGTCGACTAGCGGCGAACACCGGGGAGCTGTTTTTT. This codes for CSGRLAANTGELFF.

The chain has TRBV25-1 and TRBJ1-6; D remains ambiguous. This CDR3 has 18 residues. The germline V gene has CDR1 MGHDK and CDR2 SYGVNS. The V end was cut by 5 bases, the J end by 8 bases, with 25 bases between. DNA for the CDR3: TGTGCCAGCAGTAAGGGAGGGCCTTTACTGAACGTGGATTCACCCCTCCACTTT. It specifies CASSKGGPLLNVDSPLHF.

The chain carries TRBV2 and TRBJ2-1, with a weak D call TRBD2 (6 bases). V was cut by 7 bases and J by 4 bases, with 8 bases left in between. This CDR3 has 12 residues. Per germline, CDR1 SNHLY and CDR2 FYNNEI. The DNA of the CDR3 is TGTGCCAGCAAGGAGGGATACAATGAGCAGTTCTTC. This translates into CASKEGYNEQFF.

The chain combines TRBV15 with TRBJ1-1; D is uncertain. CDR1 is LNHNV and CDR2 is YYDKDF in the germline V gene (reference sequence). Deletions cut 0 bases from V and 0 bases from J, with 5 bases between. The CDR3 sequence is 14 residues long. This CDR3 reads CATSRDSVNTEAFF. The CDR3 bases are TGTGCCACCAGCAGAGATAGTGTGAACACTGAAGCTTTCTTT.

A single count supports this clone. The V and J genes are TRBV4-1 and TRBJ1-6; the D is unclear. This CDR3 region has 15 residues. Looked up from germline, CDR1 is MGHRA and CDR2 is YSYEKL. V lost 3 bases, J lost 6 bases, and 12 bases lay in between. This CDR3 reads CASSQVRHLNSPLHF. CDR3 DNA: TGCGCCAGCAGCCAGGTACGACACCTTAATTCACCCCTCCACTTT.

The chain employs TRBV7-9 and TRBJ1-1; D gene unclear. Germline V CDR1 and CDR2: SEHNR, FQNEAQ (reference sequence). Trimming removed 6 bases from V and 4 bases from J, with 15 bases in between. The CDR3 totals 14 residues. In nucleotides, the CDR3 is TGTGCCAGCAGTTACGTGGTCGAGGGCACTGAAGCTTTCTTT. Its translation: CASSYVVEGTEAFF.

The chain couples TRBV18 to TRBJ1-4; 7 nucleotides agree with TRBD1. The junction had 6 bases not matched to a gene; V was cut back by 5 bases and J by 6 bases. Germline V gene data show CDR1 as KGHSH and CDR2 as LQKENI. The CDR3 is 14 residues long. The CDR3 DNA sequence: TGTGCCAGCTCAACGCAGGGGGGTGATGAAAAACTGTTTTTT. Translation: CASSTQGGDEKLFF.

The chain uses TRBV27 and TRBJ1-5; D remains unclear. V lost 3 bases and J lost 2, with 8 bases in between. Germline V gene sequence: CDR1 MNHEY, CDR2 SMNVEV (reference sequence). This CDR3 contains 14 residues. In DNA form, the CDR3 reads TGTGCCAGCAGTTTGGCCGGAGGCAATCAGCCCCAGCATTTT. This sequence encodes CASSLAGGNQPQHF.

V gene TRBV4-3 combines with J gene TRBJ1-5, with D possibly being TRBD1 (5 bases). The CDR3 runs to 15 residues. V was trimmed by 3 bases and J by 6 bases, leaving 15 bases between them. The germline gives CDR1 LGHNA, CDR2 YSLEER. Here the CDR3 reads CASSQEQALRQPQHF. The CDR3 bases are TGCGCCAGCAGCCAGGAACAGGCCCTCCGTCAGCCCCAGCATTTT.

This rearrangement joins TRBV3-1 (or the pseudogene TRBV3-2) to TRBJ2-7, with TRBD1 as a possible D gene (5 bases). Trimming took off 1 base at V and 6 bases at J, with 10 bases between the two ends. CDR3 size: 13 residues. Germline lookup yields CDR1 LGHDT and CDR2 YNNKEL (reference sequence). The CDR3: CASSQGTSLEQYF. CDR3 coding DNA: TGTGCCAGCAGCCAAGGGACAAGCCTCGAGCAGTACTTC.

The rearrangement uses TRBV12-5 and TRBJ1-2, with no clear D. V was trimmed by 3 bases and J by 7 bases, leaving 15 bases between them. Per the germline V gene, CDR1 is LGHNT and CDR2 is FRNRAP. The length of the CDR3 is 14 residues. CDR3 in amino acids: CASGFSGPSAGYTF. CDR3 nucleotides: TGTGCTAGTGGTTTCTCCGGGCCTTCCGCTGGCTACACCTTC.

The genes are TRBV4-1 and TRBJ2-6, with 9 bases aligning to TRBD1. The V gene's germline CDR1 is MGHRA and CDR2 YSYEKL. CDR3 size: 17 residues. The V gene end was trimmed by 2 bases and the J gene end by 4 bases; junction bases not matched to a gene: 6. The CDR3 sequence is CASSQLQGAPGANVLTF. CDR3 DNA: TGCGCCAGCAGCCAACTACAGGGGGCTCCCGGGGCCAACGTCCTGACTTTC.

This chain uses TRBV15 with TRBJ2-7; no reliable D call. This CDR3 contains 14 residues. Germline loops: CDR1 LNHNV, CDR2 YYDKDF (reference sequence). V gave up 3 bases and J gave up 2 bases, with 11 bases separating them. CDR3 sequence: CATSSYKLAYEQYF. DNA of the CDR3: TGTGCCACCAGCAGTTATAAGCTTGCCTACGAGCAGTACTTC. Full variable domain (remainder filled in from reference TRBV15 and TRBJ2-7): DAMVIQNPRYQVTQFGKPVTLSCSQTLNHNVMYWYQQKSSQAPKLLFHYYDKDFNNEADTPDNFQSRRPNTSFCFLDIRSPGLGDTAMYLCATSSYKLAYEQYFGPGTRLTVT.

The J gene is TRBJ1-2, the V gene TRBV4-1, with D uncertain. Germline CDR1 is MGHRA and CDR2 is YSYEKL. The V end was cut by 6 bases, the J end by 5 bases, with 19 bases between. This CDR3 comprises 15 residues. The CDR3 region is CASSPSNQGMYGYTF. CDR3 DNA: TGCGCCAGCAGTCCTTCTAACCAAGGGATGTATGGCTACACCTTC.